Each of the 12 T cell receptor beta chains below was sequenced from the same sample in a study of CD8+CD57+ T cells in acquired aplastic anemia. CDR3 and TCR beta VDJ profiling relied on genomic DNA as the template. TCRdb re-called the reads with MiXCR, one entry per CDR3 protein. The sample holds around 180,000 distinct CDR3 sequences; approximately 48% are singletons and the top ten take under 2%. CD8+CD57+ cell expansion, shown by flow cytometry, had occurred in the patients selected for sequencing. What was sequenced was sorted CD4+, CD8+, or CD8+CD57+ T cells (not recorded which) from PBMCs. These receptors all stem from a human donor with aplastic anemia.

As concerns this clonotype: The conserved final phenylalanine or tryptophan is absent from the CDR3, which likely points to a read error. The rearrangement joins TRBV5-1 to TRBJ1-6; tentative D call: TRBD1 (5 bases). Germline CDR1 is SGHRS and CDR2 is YFSETQ. This CDR3 is built from 15 residues. The CDR3 sequence: CASSRVGVSNSPLHL. Here the CDR3 DNA reads TGCGCCAGCAGCCGGGTGGGGGTGAGCAATTCACCTCTCCACCTT.

The chain has TRBV2 and TRBJ1-1; 8 bases fit TRBD1. J was trimmed by 0 bases and V by 9 bases; bases with no gene match: 6. Germline CDR1 is SNHLY and CDR2 is FYNNEI. The CDR3 runs 14 residues. The CDR3: CARIATGVNTEAFF. DNA for the CDR3: TGTGCCAGAATTGCGACAGGGGTGAACACTGAAGCTTTCTTT.

This clonotype was seen many times. The chain uses TRBV10-3 and TRBJ2-2; 7 nucleotides agree with TRBD2. Unmatched junction bases numbered 2, after V lost 2 bases and J lost 2 bases. Germline loops: CDR1 ENHRY, CDR2 SYGVKD. The CDR3 loop spans 15 amino acids. The CDR3 region is CAISETSANTGELFF. DNA of the CDR3: TGTGCCATCAGTGAGACTAGCGCTAACACCGGGGAGCTGTTTTTT.

The chain employs TRBV7-9 and TRBJ1-1; D unresolved. This CDR3 comprises 13 residues. The germline CDR1 and CDR2 sequences are SEHNR and FQNEAQ (reference sequence). Trimming pared 4 bases from V and 5 bases from J, leaving 11 bases between. The CDR3 nucleotides are TGTGCCAGCAGCTCCCCGTCGGAGACTGAAGCTTTCTTT. Its translation is CASSSPSETEAFF. Full variable domain (missing parts from reference TRBV7-9 and TRBJ1-1): DTGVSQNPRHKITKRGQNVTFRCDPISEHNRLYWYRQTLGQGPEFLTYFQNEAQLEKSRLLSDRFSAERPKGSFSTLEIQRTEQGDSAMYLCASSSPSETEAFFGQGTRLTVV.

This clonotype has just a few counts. This rearrangement joins TRBV5-1 to TRBJ2-3; 8 bases align to TRBD2. J was trimmed by 1 base and V by 1 base; bases with no gene match: 2. The CDR3 length is 15 residues. The germline V gene has CDR1 SGHRS and CDR2 YFSETQ. The CDR3: CASSLMREGTDTQYF. The CDR3, as DNA: TGCGCCAGCAGCTTGATGCGGGAGGGCACAGATACGCAGTATTTT.

V is TRBV10-3 and J is TRBJ2-3, with 15 bases lining up with TRBD2. The CDR3 has 16 amino acids. The germline V gene encodes CDR1 ENHRY and CDR2 SYGVKD. With V trimmed by 10 bases and J by 1 base, 6 bases remained unmatched. CDR3: CATSGTSGGRTDTQYF. CDR3 bases: TGTGCCACTTCCGGGACTAGCGGGGGGCGCACAGATACGCAGTATTTT.

This clonotype was recorded a few times. The chain links TRBV10-3 to TRBJ1-4; 9 positions match TRBD1. J gave up 6 bases and V 7 bases, and 6 bases lay outside the gene matches. The CDR3 is 14 residues long. Looked up from germline, CDR1 is ENHRY and CDR2 is SYGVKD. The CDR3 DNA is TGTGCCATCAAGGGGGGACAGGGAGATGAAAAACTGTTTTTT. Translated: CAIKGGQGDEKLFF.

A few counts support this clonotype. The V gene is TRBV24-1, the J gene TRBJ1-5; D is uncertain. Germline V CDR1 and CDR2: KGHDR, SFDVKD. V gave up 4 bases and J gave up 1 base, with 13 bases separating them. This CDR3 contains 16 residues. The chain's CDR3 is CATSDPSGGSNQPQHF. The CDR3 nucleotides are TGTGCCACCAGTGACCCTTCGGGCGGGAGCAATCAGCCCCAGCATTTT.

A note on this clonotype: Possible read error: a much larger clone is one base away. The conserved final phenylalanine or tryptophan is absent from the CDR3, which likely points to a read error. This chain joins TRBV7-9 and TRBJ1-6; D ambiguous. There are 13 residues in the CDR3. The germline V gene has CDR1 SEHNR and CDR2 FQNEAQ (reference sequence). The V end was cut by 1 base, the J end by 7 bases, with 5 bases between. CDR3: CASSLDGNSPLHS. The CDR3 bases are TGTGCCAGCAGCTTAGACGGGAATTCACCCCTCCACTCT.

The J gene is TRBJ2-2, the V gene TRBV5-1; D might be TRBD1 or TRBD2, each matching 5 bases. This CDR3 region has 16 residues. Germline CDR1 is SGHRS and CDR2 is YFSETQ. The ends were cut back, 1 base at V and 1 base at J, with 11 bases in the middle. The CDR3: CASSLSGRLNTGELFF. The DNA for the CDR3 is TGCGCCAGCAGCTTGTCGGGACGCCTGAACACCGGGGAGCTGTTTTTT.

The rearrangement links TRBV12-3 or TRBV12-4 to TRBJ2-2, with 9 bases identical to TRBD1. There are 18 residues in the CDR3. The ends lost 3 bases at V and 6 bases at J; junction bases unmatched: 14. Here the CDR3 DNA reads TGTGCCAGCAGTTTTGGTGGGACAGGGCCCCAGTTGTCCGGGGAGCTGTTTTTT. This gives the protein CASSFGGTGPQLSGELFF.

The CDR3 bases are TGTGCCAGCAGTTTGATTCGGGGACTTCCAGATACGCAGTATTTT. Amino acids: CASSLIRGLPDTQYF. The chain joins TRBV7-8 to TRBJ2-3; the D gene is possibly TRBD2 (6 bases). With 6 bases removed from V and 4 bases from J, the gap between germline ends came to 17 bases. Germline V gene sequence: CDR1 SGHVS, CDR2 FQNEAQ. The CDR3 sequence is 15 residues long.